A selection of T cell receptor beta chains follows, all from one sample in a study of pediatric ulcerative colitis. TCRdb's table, derived via immunoSEQ multiplex PCR, lists solely in-frame clones and lacks some. The top ten clones hold around 3.8% of a sample with 40,000 to 55,000 clones, 78% of them seen once. The material sequenced was gut tissue. The receptors were gathered from a girl under 18 with moderate ulcerative colitis. The conserved cysteine and the conserved F or W are not part of the CDR3 here. A D gene is named only where the DNA matches it firmly. Clone sizes are given selectively: once, few, many, or a class where the clone is expanded.

clone_size j_call v_call d_call cdr3_aa
NA TRBJ2-1 TRBV18 NA ASSLKWGDEQF
NA TRBJ2-3 TRBV5-1 TRBD2 ASSLGVAGGRTDTQY
NA TRBJ2-2 TRBV5-1 TRBD2 ASAPRTSGRPGELF
NA TRBJ1-4 TRBV6-5 NA ASSSMDKRGEKLF
NA TRBJ2-1 TRBV7-9 NA ASSGSLGEQF
few TRBJ1-4 TRBV19 TRBD1 ASSTTRQGRSKLF
NA TRBJ2-1 TRBV7-8 NA ASSLADRFDEQF
NA TRBJ2-3 TRBV4-2 TRBD2 ASRGLAGGNTQY
NA TRBJ2-1 TRBV11-1 NA ASSFGGLSYNEQF
NA TRBJ2-3 TRBV27 TRBD2 ASSLSRLAGSTDTQY
NA TRBJ2-7 TRBV19 TRBD1 ASSTGPGQGALEQY